This is a list of T cell receptor beta chains from one sample in a study of blood T cell repertoires in COVID-19. The protocol was immunoSEQ multiplex PCR, while the TCRdb copy is restricted to in-frame clones and leaves out a portion. The profile covers approximately 530,000 clones, with about 89% appearing a single time and around 7.8% taken by the ten largest. The sequenced sample consisted of peripheral blood. These TCRs come from a woman aged 50 to 65 with COVID-19, enrolled during active disease. The CDR3 runs from the conserved cysteine through the conserved F or W. D genes are given only for firm matches. Clone size is not always given. Where it is, it says once, few, many or a class for expanded clones.

v_call: TRBV30; j_call: TRBJ1-6; d_call: NA; clone_size: NA; cdr3_aa: CAWARGGNSPLHF; cdr3_nt: TGTGCCTGGGCGAGGGGAGGTAATTCACCCCTCCACTTT
v_call: TRBV2; j_call: TRBJ1-5; d_call: NA; clone_size: NA; cdr3_aa: CASREGTGVRQPQHF; cdr3_nt: TGTGCCAGCAGGGAGGGGACCGGCGTTAGGCAGCCCCAGCATTTT
v_call: TRBV11-2; j_call: TRBJ2-2; d_call: TRBD1; clone_size: once; cdr3_aa: CASSLQGALTGELFF; cdr3_nt: TGTGCCAGCAGTTTACAGGGGGCGTTAACCGGGGAGCTGTTTTTT
v_call: TRBV13; j_call: TRBJ1-1; d_call: TRBD1; clone_size: NA; cdr3_aa: CASSLQGGTEAFF; cdr3_nt: TGTGCCAGCAGCTTACAGGGGGGCACTGAAGCTTTCTTT
v_call: TRBV19; j_call: TRBJ1-5; d_call: TRBD1; clone_size: NA; cdr3_aa: CASSITTGGDSNQPQHF; cdr3_nt: TGTGCCAGTAGTATTACGACAGGGGGAGATAGCAATCAGCCCCAGCATTTT
v_call: TRBV6-5; j_call: TRBJ2-1; d_call: TRBD2; clone_size: once; cdr3_aa: CASSYSLVAGRNEQFF; cdr3_nt: TGTGCCAGCAGTTACTCTTTGGTAGCGGGGAGGAATGAGCAGTTCTTC
v_call: TRBV4-1; j_call: TRBJ2-3; d_call: TRBD2; clone_size: NA; cdr3_aa: CASSLAGTSGGKGPDTQYF; cdr3_nt: TGCGCCAGCAGCCTCGCCGGGACTAGCGGGGGGAAGGGGCCAGATACGCAGTATTTT
v_call: TRBV30; j_call: TRBJ1-2; d_call: NA; clone_size: few; cdr3_aa: CASTSESNYGYTF; cdr3_nt: TGTGCCTCCACGAGCGAGTCTAACTATGGCTACACCTTC
v_call: TRBV18; j_call: TRBJ2-1; d_call: NA; clone_size: NA; cdr3_aa: CASSPLSGRDDEQFF; cdr3_nt: TGTGCCAGCTCACCACTAAGTGGGCGGGACGATGAGCAGTTCTTC
v_call: TRBV5-1; j_call: TRBJ2-3; d_call: TRBD1; clone_size: NA; cdr3_aa: CASSLVTGQTTDTQYF; cdr3_nt: TGCGCCAGCAGCTTGGTGACGGGACAGACCACAGATACGCAGTATTTT
v_call: TRBV7-3; j_call: TRBJ2-1; d_call: TRBD1; clone_size: NA; cdr3_aa: CASSLTRGRGNEQFF; cdr3_nt: TGTGCCAGCAGCTTAACGAGGGGGCGAGGGAATGAGCAGTTCTTC
v_call: TRBV5-5; j_call: TRBJ2-1; d_call: TRBD1; clone_size: NA; cdr3_aa: CASSSGQGGYNEQFF; cdr3_nt: TGTGCCAGCAGCTCGGGACAGGGAGGTTACAATGAGCAGTTCTTC
v_call: TRBV3-1/TRBV3-2; j_call: TRBJ1-1; d_call: NA; clone_size: few; cdr3_aa: CASSQAPGDTEAFF; cdr3_nt: TGTGCCAGCAGCCAAGCTCCAGGGGACACTGAAGCTTTCTTT
v_call: TRBV7-9; j_call: TRBJ1-3; d_call: NA; clone_size: NA; cdr3_aa: CASSLDSSRNTIYF; cdr3_nt: TGTGCCAGCAGCCTCGATTCGAGCAGAAACACCATATATTTT
v_call: TRBV11-2; j_call: TRBJ1-4; d_call: TRBD1; clone_size: once; cdr3_aa: CASTSTGATNEKLFF; cdr3_nt: TGTGCCAGCACCTCGACAGGGGCTACTAATGAAAAACTGTTTTTT
v_call: TRBV7-3; j_call: TRBJ2-1; d_call: TRBD2; clone_size: NA; cdr3_aa: CASSRTSGATYNEQFF; cdr3_nt: TGTGCCAGCAGCCGGACTAGCGGGGCTACCTACAATGAGCAGTTCTTC
v_call: TRBV3-1/TRBV3-2; j_call: TRBJ1-4; d_call: TRBD1; clone_size: NA; cdr3_aa: CASSQTGTGNEKLFF; cdr3_nt: TGTGCCAGCAGCCAAACCGGGACAGGGAATGAAAAACTGTTTTTT
v_call: TRBV9; j_call: TRBJ1-2; d_call: NA; clone_size: NA; cdr3_aa: CASSLYPGEGYTF; cdr3_nt: TGTGCCAGCAGCTTATATCCGGGGGAGGGCTACACCTTC
v_call: TRBV19; j_call: TRBJ1-3; d_call: NA; clone_size: NA; cdr3_aa: CASSIDGRSGNTIYF; cdr3_nt: TGTGCCAGTAGTATAGATGGCCGCTCTGGAAACACCATATATTTT
v_call: TRBV24-1; j_call: TRBJ2-5; d_call: TRBD1; clone_size: NA; cdr3_aa: CATSDRGPQETQYF; cdr3_nt: TGTGCCACCAGTGATAGGGGGCCTCAAGAGACCCAGTACTTC
v_call: TRBV19; j_call: TRBJ1-1; d_call: NA; clone_size: NA; cdr3_aa: CASTTGPVNTEAFF; cdr3_nt: TGTGCCAGTACTACCGGTCCGGTGAACACTGAAGCTTTCTTT
v_call: TRBV4-1; j_call: TRBJ1-6; d_call: TRBD1; clone_size: NA; cdr3_aa: CASSQDNRGGNSPLHF; cdr3_nt: TGCGCCAGCAGCCAAGATAACAGGGGAGGTAATTCACCCCTCCACTTT
v_call: TRBV2; j_call: TRBJ1-2; d_call: NA; clone_size: NA; cdr3_aa: CASSQQPGNSYGYTF; cdr3_nt: TGTGCCAGCAGCCAACAACCAGGGAACAGCTATGGCTACACCTTC
v_call: TRBV7-9; j_call: TRBJ1-2; d_call: NA; clone_size: NA; cdr3_aa: CASSPSSGGQGYTF; cdr3_nt: TGTGCCAGCAGTCCTTCCTCGGGAGGGCAGGGCTACACCTTC
v_call: TRBV7-2; j_call: TRBJ1-5; d_call: NA; clone_size: NA; cdr3_aa: CASSLDRDTHQPQHF; cdr3_nt: TGTGCCAGCAGCTTAGATCGGGACACACATCAGCCCCAGCATTTT
v_call: TRBV24-1; j_call: TRBJ2-3; d_call: TRBD1; clone_size: NA; cdr3_aa: CATSDPKGGQGDLYFTDTQYF; cdr3_nt: TGTGCCACCAGTGACCCCAAGGGTGGACAGGGGGACCTCTACTTCACAGATACGCAGTATTTT
v_call: TRBV9; j_call: TRBJ1-2; d_call: NA; clone_size: NA; cdr3_aa: CASSPSGAHYGYTF; cdr3_nt: TGTGCCAGCAGCCCGTCCGGAGCGCACTATGGCTACACCTTC
v_call: TRBV11-2; j_call: TRBJ1-1; d_call: NA; clone_size: NA; cdr3_aa: CASSLHDQGTEAFF; cdr3_nt: TGTGCCAGCAGCTTACATGACCAGGGTACTGAAGCTTTCTTT
v_call: TRBV30; j_call: TRBJ1-1; d_call: NA; clone_size: NA; cdr3_aa: CAWSVYMNTEAFF; cdr3_nt: TGTGCCTGGAGCGTATACATGAACACTGAAGCTTTCTTT
v_call: TRBV3-1/TRBV3-2; j_call: TRBJ2-1; d_call: TRBD2; clone_size: NA; cdr3_aa: CASSPTGRGGNEQFF; cdr3_nt: TGTGCCAGCAGCCCTACGGGGCGGGGGGGCAATGAGCAGTTCTTC
v_call: TRBV5-4; j_call: TRBJ1-1; d_call: TRBD1; clone_size: few; cdr3_aa: CASSSHPGTVSNTEAFF; cdr3_nt: TGTGCCAGCAGCTCCCATCCCGGGACAGTTTCCAACACTGAAGCTTTCTTT
v_call: TRBV2; j_call: TRBJ1-6; d_call: NA; clone_size: NA; cdr3_aa: CASSSSLGSPLHF; cdr3_nt: TGTGCCAGCAGTAGCTCCCTGGGCTCACCCCTCCACTTT
v_call: TRBV6-5; j_call: TRBJ2-7; d_call: NA; clone_size: NA; cdr3_aa: CASSYRSQGRGYEQYF; cdr3_nt: TGTGCCAGCAGTTACCGGTCACAGGGAAGAGGATACGAGCAGTACTTC
v_call: TRBV19; j_call: TRBJ1-1; d_call: TRBD1; clone_size: NA; cdr3_aa: CASSDRVDTEAFF; cdr3_nt: TGTGCCAGTAGCGACAGGGTCGACACTGAAGCTTTCTTT
v_call: TRBV19; j_call: TRBJ1-1; d_call: TRBD1; clone_size: NA; cdr3_aa: CASSSGQGRTEAFF; cdr3_nt: TGTGCCAGTAGTAGCGGACAGGGACGAACTGAAGCTTTCTTT
v_call: TRBV19; j_call: TRBJ2-3; d_call: NA; clone_size: NA; cdr3_aa: CASSIRQGPGLTDTQYF; cdr3_nt: TGTGCCAGTAGTATCCGGCAGGGACCGGGACTGACAGATACGCAGTATTTT
v_call: TRBV5-1; j_call: TRBJ2-2; d_call: TRBD1; clone_size: NA; cdr3_aa: CASSLWGQGTGELFF; cdr3_nt: TGCGCCAGCAGCTTGTGGGGACAGGGTACCGGGGAGCTGTTTTTT
v_call: TRBV7-8; j_call: TRBJ1-1; d_call: NA; clone_size: NA; cdr3_aa: CASSQGGYTEAFF; cdr3_nt: TGTGCCAGCAGCCAAGGGGGATACACTGAAGCTTTCTTT
v_call: TRBV12-5; j_call: TRBJ1-1; d_call: TRBD1; clone_size: NA; cdr3_aa: CASGPRTGNTEAFF; cdr3_nt: TGTGCTAGTGGTCCGCGGACAGGGAACACTGAAGCTTTCTTT
v_call: TRBV3-1/TRBV3-2; j_call: TRBJ1-1; d_call: TRBD1; clone_size: NA; cdr3_aa: CASSRGTVNTEAFF; cdr3_nt: TGTGCCAGCAGCCGGGGGACAGTGAACACTGAAGCTTTCTTT
v_call: TRBV5-1; j_call: TRBJ2-1; d_call: TRBD2; clone_size: NA; cdr3_aa: CASSLTSGGAYNEQFF; cdr3_nt: TGCGCCAGCAGCTTGACTAGCGGGGGGGCTTACAATGAGCAGTTCTTC
v_call: TRBV19; j_call: TRBJ1-5; d_call: NA; clone_size: NA; cdr3_aa: CASSPPDQPQHF; cdr3_nt: TGTGCCAGTAGTCCCCCGGATCAGCCCCAGCATTTT